The next 27 T cell receptor beta chains were all read from a single sample in a study of T cell clonotyping in hematopoietic cell transplantation. Sequenced by immunoSEQ multiplex PCR; TCRdb stores in-frame clones only, minus some. Seen here are approximately 8,500 clones, more than 80% observed once, and the top ten hold approximately 5%. This specimen consisted of peripheral blood mononuclear cells, obtained 180 days after allogeneic stem cell transplant. Source of these receptors: a female patient aged 50-59 years who had an allogeneic stem cell transplant from an unrelated donor, so the T cells may come from the graft donor. Some clones in this sample may be carry-over from other donors' samples.

J is TRBJ2-5 and V is TRBV9; D gene unclear. The CDR3 loop spans 14 amino acids. V was trimmed by 3 bases and J by 2 bases, leaving 11 bases between them. Germline V gene sequence: CDR1 SGDLS, CDR2 YYNGEE. The CDR3 is CASSARWGQETQYF. CDR3 bases: TGTGCCAGCAGCGCGCGGTGGGGACAAGAGACCCAGTACTTC.

This clone has a single count. The chain recombines TRBV7-2 with TRBJ1-5, with 7 nucleotides matching TRBD1. Trimming at V came to 8 bases and at J to 4 bases, leaving 5 bases not matched to a gene. Germline-derived CDR1 and CDR2 are SGHTA and FQGNSA. This CDR3 is 13 amino acids long. The CDR3 DNA follows: TGTGCCAGCGGCACACAGGGGAATCAGCCCCAGCATTTT. Its protein is CASGTQGNQPQHF.

As DNA, the CDR3 is TGTGCCAGCAGTGGAACAGGGGGAAGTCAGCCCCAGCATTTT. Residues: CASSGTGGSQPQHF. The chain carries TRBV6-1 and TRBJ1-5, with 8 bases that match TRBD1. CDR3 length equals 14 residues. With V trimmed by 4 bases and J by 6 bases, 5 bases remained unmatched. Germline lookup yields CDR1 MNHNS and CDR2 SASEGT.

This sequence joins TRBV5-4 and TRBJ1-2; 8 bases map to TRBD1. Germline-derived CDR1 and CDR2 are SGHNT and YYREEE (reference sequence). Trimming at V came to 4 bases and at J to 4 bases, leaving 9 bases not matched to a gene. CDR3 length equals 15 residues. The CDR3 sequence is CASSMDRAYIYGYTF. The CDR3 nucleotides are TGTGCCAGCAGCATGGACAGGGCTTATATCTATGGCTACACCTTC. Full variable domain (remainder filled in from reference TRBV5-4 and TRBJ1-2): ETGVTQSPTHLIKTRGQQVTLRCSSQSGHNTVSWYQQALGQGPQFIFQYYREEENGRGNFPPRFSGLQFPNYSSELNVNALELDDSALYLCASSMDRAYIYGYTFGSGTRLTVV.

This rearrangement joins TRBV19 to TRBJ2-3; 11 bases map to TRBD2. The CDR3 covers 14 residues. With V trimmed by 10 bases and J by 2 bases, 5 bases remained unmatched. Germline-derived CDR1 and CDR2 are LNHDA and SQIVND (reference sequence). The CDR3 reads CATGTSGTTDTQYF. In DNA form, the CDR3 reads TGTGCCACTGGGACTAGCGGAACCACAGATACGCAGTATTTT.

In its sample, this clone was seen a few times. This rearrangement joins TRBV10-3 to TRBJ2-2, with 14 bases identical to TRBD2. From germline, CDR1 is ENHRY and CDR2 SYGVKD. V dropped 4 bases and J dropped 9; count of bases not matched to a gene: 7. CDR3 length equals 16 residues. DNA of the CDR3: TGTGCCATCAGTGGGACTAGCGGGAGGACAAGGCGGGAGCTGTTTTTT. It is translated as CAISGTSGRTRRELFF.

The chain combines TRBV6-5 with TRBJ2-7; 9 positions match TRBD1. CDR1 is MNHEY and CDR2 is SVGAGI in the germline V gene. J was trimmed by 6 bases and V by 2 bases; bases with no gene match: 5. This CDR3 contains 14 residues. DNA for the CDR3: TGTGCCAGCAGTTACCCGGGACAGGGAGGCGAGCAGTACTTC. This sequence encodes CASSYPGQGGEQYF.

The rearrangement joins TRBV12-5 to TRBJ2-7; weak D call: TRBD2 (5 bases). CDR1 and CDR2 from the germline V gene are LGHNT and FRNRAP. Trimming stripped 7 bases from V and 0 bases from J, with 16 bases between. This CDR3 contains 15 residues. The CDR3 nucleotides read TGTGCTAGTGCCCAGGTAGGACTCCACTCCTACGAGCAGTACTTC. Encoded protein: CASAQVGLHSYEQYF.

This rearrangement joins TRBV7-9 to TRBJ1-2; TRBD1 matches at 8 bases. Germline V lookup: CDR1 SEHNR, CDR2 FQNEAQ (reference sequence). V lost 5 bases and J lost 7; bases outside the gene matches: 12. This CDR3 region has 15 residues. The CDR3 DNA reads as TGTGCCAGCAGCCCTAGTCTACAGGGGGTAGTTGGCTACACCTTC. The encoded protein is CASSPSLQGVVGYTF.

The chain carries TRBV7-9 and TRBJ2-1; 9 positions agree with TRBD2. The CDR3 spans 16 residues. V trimming: 5 bases; J trimming: 5 bases; junction bases outside the gene matches: 10. The germline V gene has CDR1 SEHNR and CDR2 FQNEAQ (reference sequence). DNA for the CDR3: TGTGCCAGCAGCGGGGGCTTAGCGGGAGCGGACAATGAGCAGTTCTTC. Residues: CASSGGLAGADNEQFF.

The J gene is TRBJ1-6, the V gene TRBV7-2; D is possibly TRBD1 (5 bases). The CDR3 has 16 residues. V was trimmed by 1 base and J by 8 bases, leaving 15 bases between them. Germline CDR1 and CDR2: SGHTA and FQGNSA. CDR3 loop: CASSLVAGTYHSPLHF. The CDR3 DNA follows: TGTGCCAGCAGCTTAGTAGCCGGGACCTACCATTCACCCCTCCACTTT.

The chain is built from TRBV5-6 and TRBJ1-2, with D possibly matching TRBD1 (6 bases). The CDR3 sequence is 17 residues long. Germline CDR1 SGHDT, CDR2 YYEEEE. V dropped 3 bases and J dropped 2 bases, with 20 bases sitting between them. The CDR3 loop is CASSSYSTGLWNYGYTF. Here the CDR3 DNA reads TGTGCCAGCAGCTCGTATTCGACAGGACTCTGGAACTATGGCTACACCTTC.

The chain links TRBV5-6 to TRBJ1-2, with 10 positions matching TRBD1. Germline V lookup: CDR1 SGHDT, CDR2 YYEEEE. Germline trimming cut 0 bases from V and 7 bases from J; bases unmatched to any gene: 6. This CDR3 spans 15 amino acids. The CDR3 DNA sequence: TGTGCCAGCAGCTTGGGGACAGGGGGAGCTAGTGGCTACACCTTC. Protein product: CASSLGTGGASGYTF.

This clone was counted once. The gene calls are TRBV29-1 and TRBJ1-1, with D unclear. In germline, CDR1 is SQVTM, CDR2 ANQGSEA. Deletions cut 6 bases from V and 4 bases from J, with 9 bases between. The CDR3 consists of 11 residues. The CDR3 is CSVSGTTEAFF. The CDR3 DNA follows: TGCAGCGTGAGTGGCACCACTGAAGCTTTCTTT.

V is TRBV28 and J is TRBJ1-4; TRBD1 agrees at 8 bases. The V and J ends lost 5 bases and 1 base, in that order; junction bases with no gene match: 9. The CDR3 contains 17 residues. The V gene's germline CDR1 is MDHEN and CDR2 SYDVKM. The CDR3 loop is CASSPGQGELTNEKLFF. The CDR3 DNA reads as TGTGCCAGCAGTCCCGGACAGGGAGAACTAACTAATGAAAAACTGTTTTTT.

The V and J genes are TRBV25-1 and TRBJ1-2; D remains unclear. This CDR3 has 12 residues. The germline CDR1 and CDR2 sequences are MGHDK and SYGVNS. Trimming took 7 bases from V and 5 from J, leaving 11 bases between them. This chain's CDR3 is CASNLGDYGYTF. The DNA for the CDR3 is TGTGCCAGCAACCTCGGCGATTATGGCTACACCTTC.

This rearrangement joins TRBV28 to TRBJ2-7; 9 positions match TRBD1. CDR1 and CDR2 from the germline V gene are MDHEN and SYDVKM. CDR3 length: 14 residues. Trimming cost V 5 bases and J 0 bases; bases outside gene matches: 2. This chain's CDR3 is CASSRTGASYEQYF. In DNA form, the CDR3 reads TGTGCCAGCAGTAGGACAGGGGCCTCCTACGAGCAGTACTTC.

The V and J genes are TRBV11-2 and TRBJ2-5; 8 bases agree with TRBD1. V shed 5 bases and J 5 bases; nucleotides not matched to a gene: 7. The CDR3 is made up of 14 amino acids. Germline CDR1 SGHAT, CDR2 FQNNGV. The CDR3 DNA reads TGTGCCAGCAGCATAGGACAGGGTGTGGAGACCCAGTACTTC. Protein sequence: CASSIGQGVETQYF.

The chain joins TRBV7-2 to TRBJ2-4; 7 bases line up with TRBD1. V lost 5 bases to trimming and J lost 6 bases; unmatched junction nucleotides: 7. The CDR3 is 14 residues long. CDR1 SGHTA and CDR2 FQGNSA come from the germline V gene. The CDR3 loop reads CASSGGQRGNIQYF. DNA for the CDR3: TGTGCCAGCAGCGGGGGACAGCGCGGAAACATTCAGTACTTC.

V gene TRBV7-3 combines with J gene TRBJ2-5, with D possibly being TRBD2 (7 bases). The V end lost 2 bases, the J end lost 4 bases, and 11 bases lay between the germline ends. The CDR3 is made up of 14 amino acids. Germline assignment: CDR1 SGHTA and CDR2 FQGTGA. This CDR3 is CASSLGGAGETQYF. The CDR3 bases are TGTGCCAGCAGCTTAGGGGGGGCTGGAGAGACCCAGTACTTC.

The chain is built from TRBV5-1 and TRBJ2-3; TRBD2 is a possible D gene (5 bases). The germline V and J ends were trimmed by 4 bases and 4 bases, with 13 bases remaining between them. This CDR3 spans 14 amino acids. Germline CDR1 reads SGHRS; CDR2 reads YFSETQ. CDR3: CASSLEGWPDTQYF. The CDR3 DNA sequence: TGCGCCAGCAGCCTAGAGGGTTGGCCAGATACGCAGTATTTT.

The rearrangement links TRBV7-6 to TRBJ1-5; no clear D. Germline values: CDR1 SGHVS, CDR2 FNYEAQ. V lost 0 bases, J lost 9 bases, and 9 bases lay in between. The CDR3 is 13 residues long. The CDR3 DNA follows: TGTGCCAGCAGCTTAGCTTCAGAACTGCCCCAGCATTTT. Its translation is CASSLASELPQHF.

In this sample, this clone turned up a few times. The chain combines TRBV30 with TRBJ1-2; 7 bases are shared with TRBD1. The CDR3 sequence is 13 residues long. V trimming: 3 bases; J trimming: 4 bases; junction bases outside the gene matches: 5. Looked up from germline, CDR1 is GTSNPN and CDR2 is SVGIG (reference sequence). The CDR3 bases are TGTGCCTGGAGCCGGGACAGACCCTATGGCTACACCTTC. This codes for CAWSRDRPYGYTF. Full variable domain (rest looked up from reference TRBV30 and TRBJ1-2): SQTIHQWPATLVQPVGSPLSLECTVEGTSNPNLYWYRQAAGRGLQLLFYSVGIGQISSEVPQNLSASRPQDRQFILSSKKLLLSDSGFYLCAWSRDRPYGYTFGSGTRLTVV.

Comment on this clone: Other DNA sequences of this sample code for an identical CDR3. The chain couples TRBV10-3 to TRBJ1-2; no reliable D call. V was cut by 2 bases and J by 1 base, with 2 bases left in between. The germline CDR1 and CDR2 sequences are ENHRY and SYGVKD. The CDR3 has 12 amino acids. The CDR3 nucleotides read TGTGCCATCAGTGAGGGTAACTATGGCTACACCTTC. It translates to CAISEGNYGYTF.

This chain joins TRBV7-8 and TRBJ1-2; 7 nucleotides align to TRBD1. The CDR3 length is 15 residues. After removal of 5 bases from V and 1 base from J, the junction contained 7 bases not matched to a gene. Germline values: CDR1 SGHVS, CDR2 FQNEAQ. The CDR3 DNA is TGTGCCAGCAGCCCAAGGACAGGAAATAACTATGGCTACACCTTC. It translates to CASSPRTGNNYGYTF.

The genes are TRBV27 and TRBJ1-4, with D possibly being TRBD1 (6 bases). Germline V gene lookup returns CDR1 MNHEY and CDR2 SMNVEV (reference sequence). This CDR3 contains 15 residues. Trimming took 6 bases from V and 5 from J, leaving 16 bases between them. The CDR3 reads CASSPDGGENEKLFF. As DNA, the CDR3 is TGTGCCAGCAGCCCCGACGGGGGCGAGAATGAAAAACTGTTTTTT.

The CDR3 sequence: CSVNLGTNYGYTF. The CDR3 region has the DNA TGCAGCGTTAACTTAGGAACTAACTATGGCTACACCTTC. This chain joins TRBV29-1 and TRBJ1-2; D remains unclear. Trimming stripped 5 bases from V and 0 bases from J, with 10 bases between. Looked up from germline, CDR1 is SQVTM and CDR2 is ANQGSEA. The CDR3 has 13 amino acids.